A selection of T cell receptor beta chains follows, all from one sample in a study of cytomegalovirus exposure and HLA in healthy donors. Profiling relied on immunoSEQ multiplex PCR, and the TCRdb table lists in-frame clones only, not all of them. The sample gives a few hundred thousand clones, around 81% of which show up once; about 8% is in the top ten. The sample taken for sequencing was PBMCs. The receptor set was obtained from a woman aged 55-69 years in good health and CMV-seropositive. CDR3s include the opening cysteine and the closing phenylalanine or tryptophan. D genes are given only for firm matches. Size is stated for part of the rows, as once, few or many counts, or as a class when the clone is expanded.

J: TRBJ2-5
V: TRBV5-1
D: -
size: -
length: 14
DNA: TGCGCCAGCAGCTTGGCCGGCAGGGCAGAGACCCAGTACTTC
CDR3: CASSLAGRAETQYF

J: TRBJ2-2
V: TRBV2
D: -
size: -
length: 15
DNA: TGTGCCAGCAGTTCCGGGACATCCCACACCGGGGAGCTGTTTTTT
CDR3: CASSSGTSHTGELFF

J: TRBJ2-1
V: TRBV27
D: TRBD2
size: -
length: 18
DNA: TGTGCCAGCAGTTCTTTTAAGGGAGCGGGAGGGGGAAACAATGAGCAGTTCTTC
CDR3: CASSSFKGAGGGNNEQFF

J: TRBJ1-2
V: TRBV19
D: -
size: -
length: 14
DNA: TGTGCCAGTACCGCCCAGGGCCTTTGGTATGGCTACACCTTC
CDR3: CASTAQGLWYGYTF

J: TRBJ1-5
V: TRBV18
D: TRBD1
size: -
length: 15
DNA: TGTGCCAGCGTACAGGGGGCGTCGAGCAATCAGCCCCAGCATTTT
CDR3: CASVQGASSNQPQHF

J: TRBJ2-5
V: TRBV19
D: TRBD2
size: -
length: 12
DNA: TGTGCCAGTAGTGGGCGGGGGGAGACCCAGTACTTC
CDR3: CASSGRGETQYF

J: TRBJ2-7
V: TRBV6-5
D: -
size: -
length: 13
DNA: TGTGCCAGCAGTTCGGGACTTTCCTCCGAGCAGTACTTC
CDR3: CASSSGLSSEQYF

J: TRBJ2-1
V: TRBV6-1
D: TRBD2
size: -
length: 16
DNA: TGTGCCAGCAGTGGCGGGACTAGCGGGTATTACAATGAGCAGTTCTTC
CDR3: CASSGGTSGYYNEQFF

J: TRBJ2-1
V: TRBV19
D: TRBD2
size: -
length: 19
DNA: TGTGCCAGTAGCTGGGGACTAGCGGGTAATGGGAGCTCCTACAATGAGCAGTTCTTC
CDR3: CASSWGLAGNGSSYNEQFF

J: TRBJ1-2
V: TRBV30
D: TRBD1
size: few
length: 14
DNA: TGTGCCTGGAGTGGGACAGGGAGGCCGTATGGCTACACCTTC
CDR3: CAWSGTGRPYGYTF

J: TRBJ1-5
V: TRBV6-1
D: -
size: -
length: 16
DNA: TGTGCCAGCAGTGGACAAGACACATATAGCAATCAGCCCCAGCATTTT
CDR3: CASSGQDTYSNQPQHF

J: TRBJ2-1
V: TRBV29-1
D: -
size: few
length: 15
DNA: TGCAGCGTTGAAGATTGGGGCGGAGCTTCGGATGAGCAGTTCTTC
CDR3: CSVEDWGGASDEQFF

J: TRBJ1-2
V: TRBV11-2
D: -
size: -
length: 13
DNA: TGTGCCAGCAGCAGAGGCAGGGTGGAAGGCTACACCTTC
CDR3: CASSRGRVEGYTF

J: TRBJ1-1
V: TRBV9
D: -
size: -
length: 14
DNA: TGTGCCAGCAGCGTAGAAGGGAGGGGCACTGAAGCTTTCTTT
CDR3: CASSVEGRGTEAFF

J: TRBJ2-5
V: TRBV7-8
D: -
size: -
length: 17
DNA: TGTGCCAGCAGCGGGATGGACAGTGCCACAACGGGGGAGACCCAGTACTTC
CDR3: CASSGMDSATTGETQYF

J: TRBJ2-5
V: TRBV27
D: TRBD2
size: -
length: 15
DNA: TGTGCCAGCAGTTCCGGGACTAGCGGGAGGGAGACCCAGTACTTC
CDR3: CASSSGTSGRETQYF

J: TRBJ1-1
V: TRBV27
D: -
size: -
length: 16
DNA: TGTGCCAGCAGGGATCCAAGGGGGGGATCGCACACTGAAGCTTTCTTT
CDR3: CASRDPRGGSHTEAFF

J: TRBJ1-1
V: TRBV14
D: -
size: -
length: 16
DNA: TGTGCCAGCAGCGTTTGGTCAGGGCCCCTGAACACTGAAGCTTTCTTT
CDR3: CASSVWSGPLNTEAFF

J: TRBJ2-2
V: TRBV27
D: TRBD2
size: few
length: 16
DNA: TGTGCCAGCAGTTTAGGCGGGGGTCCGAACACCGGGGAGCTGTTTTTT
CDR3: CASSLGGGPNTGELFF

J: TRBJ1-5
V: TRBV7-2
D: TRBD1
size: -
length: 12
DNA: TGTGCCAGCAAGGACAGGGGACAGCCCCAGCATTTT
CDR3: CASKDRGQPQHF

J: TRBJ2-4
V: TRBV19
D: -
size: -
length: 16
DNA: TGTGCCAGTAGTCCACAGGGAGTCGGCGGCAAAAACATTCAGTACTTC
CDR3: CASSPQGVGGKNIQYF

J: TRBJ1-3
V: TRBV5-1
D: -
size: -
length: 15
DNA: TGCGCCAGCAAGAAGGAACAGTTCTCAGGAAACACCATATATTTT
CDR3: CASKKEQFSGNTIYF

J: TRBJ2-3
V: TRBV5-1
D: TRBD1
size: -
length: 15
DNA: TGCGCCAGCAGCCCGAGGACAGGGGTCACAGATACGCAGTATTTT
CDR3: CASSPRTGVTDTQYF

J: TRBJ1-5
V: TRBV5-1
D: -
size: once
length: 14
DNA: TGCGCCAGCAGCTTGGCAGGGATCAATCAGCCCCAGCATTTT
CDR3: CASSLAGINQPQHF

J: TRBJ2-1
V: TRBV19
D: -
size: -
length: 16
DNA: TGTGCCAGTAGTATAGAGACTGGAGGGTCCTACAATGAGCAGTTCTTC
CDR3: CASSIETGGSYNEQFF

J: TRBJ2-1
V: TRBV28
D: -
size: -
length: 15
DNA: TGTGCCAGCAGCTCACCCAGTATAGCGTCGGATGAGCAGTTCTTC
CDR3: CASSSPSIASDEQFF

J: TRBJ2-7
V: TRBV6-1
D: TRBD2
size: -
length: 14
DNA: TGTGCCAGCAGAGAAGTAGCGGGGGCCTACGAGCAGTACTTC
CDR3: CASREVAGAYEQYF

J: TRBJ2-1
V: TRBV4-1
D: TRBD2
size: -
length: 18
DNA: TGCGCCAGCAGCCAGGGGGTAGCGGCGGGAGGGCTGAACAATGAGCAGTTCTTC
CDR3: CASSQGVAAGGLNNEQFF

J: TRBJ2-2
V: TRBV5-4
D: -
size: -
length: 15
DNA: TGTGCCAGCAGCTTGGCGGGAGTAGGCACCGGGGAGCTGTTTTTT
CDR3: CASSLAGVGTGELFF

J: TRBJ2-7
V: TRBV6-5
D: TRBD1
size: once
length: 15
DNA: TGTGCCAGCAGCCCACAGGGGGTAGTATCCTACGAGCAGTACTTC
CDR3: CASSPQGVVSYEQYF

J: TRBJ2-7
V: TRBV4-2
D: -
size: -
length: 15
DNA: TGTGCCAGCAGCCAAGGTGGTAGCGGTCGTTACGAGCAGTACTTC
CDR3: CASSQGGSGRYEQYF

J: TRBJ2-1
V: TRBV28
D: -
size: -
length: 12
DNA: TGTGCCACGTCCGGGTCCTACAATGAGCAGTTCTTC
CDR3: CATSGSYNEQFF

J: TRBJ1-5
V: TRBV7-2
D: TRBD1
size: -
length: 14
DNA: TGTGCCAGCAGCTTAGACAGGGGGACTCAGCCCCAGCATTTT
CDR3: CASSLDRGTQPQHF

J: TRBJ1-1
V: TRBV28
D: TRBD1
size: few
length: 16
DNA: TGTGCCAGCACAACCCCCGCCGGACAGGGGGAATTTGAAGCTTTCTTT
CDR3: CASTTPAGQGEFEAFF

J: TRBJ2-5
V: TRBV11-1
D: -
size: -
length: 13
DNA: TGTGCCAGCAGCTTCCAGGGTCCTGGAACCCAGTACTTC
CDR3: CASSFQGPGTQYF

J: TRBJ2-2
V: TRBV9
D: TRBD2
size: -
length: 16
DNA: TGTGCCAGCAGCGTAGATCCTAGCGGGAGTTCCGGGGAGCTGTTTTTT
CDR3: CASSVDPSGSSGELFF

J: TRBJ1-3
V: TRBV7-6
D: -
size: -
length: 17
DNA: TGTGCCAGCAGCCTCCGGCGGGGGCATAGCTCTGGAAACACCATATATTTT
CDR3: CASSLRRGHSSGNTIYF

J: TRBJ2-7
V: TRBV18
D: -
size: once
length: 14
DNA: TGTGCCAGCTCAGACGCAGGGTTTACCTACGAGCAGTACTTC
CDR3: CASSDAGFTYEQYF

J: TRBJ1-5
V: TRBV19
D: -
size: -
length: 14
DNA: TGTGCCAGTCACCAAAAGGCCCAGGGTCAGCCCCAGCATTTT
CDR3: CASHQKAQGQPQHF

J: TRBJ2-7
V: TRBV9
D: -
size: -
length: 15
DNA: TGTGCCAGCAGCGTAGGGGGGGGGCTTTCCTACGAGCAGTACTTC
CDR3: CASSVGGGLSYEQYF

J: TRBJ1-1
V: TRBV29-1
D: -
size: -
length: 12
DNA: TGCAGCGTGTTCCTACAGTCCTCTGAAGCTTTCTTT
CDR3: CSVFLQSSEAFF

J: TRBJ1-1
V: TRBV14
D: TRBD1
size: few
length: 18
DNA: TGTGCCAGCAGCCAAGGGACAGGGGGCGCCCCAAGGAGGACTGAAGCTTTCTTT
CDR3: CASSQGTGGAPRRTEAFF

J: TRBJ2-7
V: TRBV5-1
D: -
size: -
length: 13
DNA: TGCGCCAGCAGCTCTGGCCACTCCTACGAGCAGTACTTC
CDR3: CASSSGHSYEQYF

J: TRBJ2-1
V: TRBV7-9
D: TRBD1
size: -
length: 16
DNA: TGTGCCAGCAGCCCTAGGACAGGGGGCTTTGGTTATGAGCAGTTCTTC
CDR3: CASSPRTGGFGYEQFF

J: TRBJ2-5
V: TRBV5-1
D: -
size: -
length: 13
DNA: TGCGCCAGCAGCCTCCCCGACCAAGAGACCCAGTACTTC
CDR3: CASSLPDQETQYF

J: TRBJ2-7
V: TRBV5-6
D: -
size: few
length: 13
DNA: TGTGCCAGCAGCTTGGGGCAGATCTACGAGCAGTACTTC
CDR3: CASSLGQIYEQYF

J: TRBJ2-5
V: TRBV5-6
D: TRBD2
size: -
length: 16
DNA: TGTGCCAGCAGCTCGCGCGGGACTAGCGGCACGGCGGCCCAGTACTTC
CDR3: CASSSRGTSGTAAQYF

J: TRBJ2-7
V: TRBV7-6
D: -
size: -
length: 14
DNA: TGTGCCAGCAGCCCACGGGGGAGCTCCTACGAGCAGTACTTC
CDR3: CASSPRGSSYEQYF

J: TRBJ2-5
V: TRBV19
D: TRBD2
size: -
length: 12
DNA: TGTGCCAGTGGCGGGGGACGAGAGACCCAGTACTTC
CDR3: CASGGGRETQYF

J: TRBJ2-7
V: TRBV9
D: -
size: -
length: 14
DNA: TGTGCCAGCAGCGTAGACAGGGATTCCTACGAGCAGTACTTC
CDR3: CASSVDRDSYEQYF

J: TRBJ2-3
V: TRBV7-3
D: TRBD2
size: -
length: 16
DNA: TGTGCCAGCAGCCTCGTGGCGGGAGGTAGTACAGATACGCAGTATTTT
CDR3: CASSLVAGGSTDTQYF

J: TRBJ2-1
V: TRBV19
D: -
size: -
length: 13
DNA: TGTGCCAGTAGTATAGAGGGGCCAAATGAGCAGTTCTTC
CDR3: CASSIEGPNEQFF

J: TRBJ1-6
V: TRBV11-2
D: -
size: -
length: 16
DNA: TGTGCCAGCAGCGCGGTGGGGAGAACCTATAATTCACCCCTCCACTTT
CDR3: CASSAVGRTYNSPLHF

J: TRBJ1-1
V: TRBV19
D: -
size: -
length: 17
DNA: TGTGCCAGTAGTATCTCAGGAGTGGGGGAGGCGAACACTGAAGCTTTCTTT
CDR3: CASSISGVGEANTEAFF